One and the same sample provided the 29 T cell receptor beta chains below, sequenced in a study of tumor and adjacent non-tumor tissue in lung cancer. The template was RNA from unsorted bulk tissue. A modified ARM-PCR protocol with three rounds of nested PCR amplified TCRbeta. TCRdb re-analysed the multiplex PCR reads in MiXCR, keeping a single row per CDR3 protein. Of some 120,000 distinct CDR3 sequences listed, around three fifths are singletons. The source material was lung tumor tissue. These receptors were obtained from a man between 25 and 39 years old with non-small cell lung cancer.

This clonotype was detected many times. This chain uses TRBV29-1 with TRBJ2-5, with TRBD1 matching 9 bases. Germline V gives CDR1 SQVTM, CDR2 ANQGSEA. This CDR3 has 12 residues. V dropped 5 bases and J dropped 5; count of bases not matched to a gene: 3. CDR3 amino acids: CSVRTGVETQYF. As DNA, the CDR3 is TGCAGCGTTAGGACAGGGGTGGAGACCCAGTACTTC.

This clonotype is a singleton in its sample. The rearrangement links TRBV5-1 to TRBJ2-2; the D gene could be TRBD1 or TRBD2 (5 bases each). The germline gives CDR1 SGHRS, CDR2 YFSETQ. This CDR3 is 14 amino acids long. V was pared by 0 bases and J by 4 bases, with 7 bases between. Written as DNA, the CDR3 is TGCGCCAGCAGCTTGGAGGGGACCACCGGGGAGCTGTTTTTT. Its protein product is CASSLEGTTGELFF.

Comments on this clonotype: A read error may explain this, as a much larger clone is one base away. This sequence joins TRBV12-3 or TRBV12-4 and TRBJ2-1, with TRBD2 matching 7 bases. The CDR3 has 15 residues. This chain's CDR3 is CASSPPTSRHNEQSF. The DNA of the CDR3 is TGTGCCAGCAGTCCACCGACTAGCAGACACAATGAGCAGTCCTTC.

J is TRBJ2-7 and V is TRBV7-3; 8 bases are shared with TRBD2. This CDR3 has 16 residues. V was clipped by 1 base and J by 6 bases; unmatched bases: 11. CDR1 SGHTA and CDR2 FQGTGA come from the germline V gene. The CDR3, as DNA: TGTGCCAGCAGCTTAAGGGGTGGTAGCGGGATGAGCGAGCAGTACTTC. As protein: CASSLRGGSGMSEQYF.

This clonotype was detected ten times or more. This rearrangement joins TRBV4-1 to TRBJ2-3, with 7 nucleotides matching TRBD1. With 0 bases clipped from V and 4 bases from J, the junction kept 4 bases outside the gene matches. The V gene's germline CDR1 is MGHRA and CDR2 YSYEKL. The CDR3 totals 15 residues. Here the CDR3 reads CASSQEGTVPDTQYF. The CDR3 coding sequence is TGCGCCAGCAGCCAAGAAGGGACAGTCCCAGATACGCAGTATTTT.

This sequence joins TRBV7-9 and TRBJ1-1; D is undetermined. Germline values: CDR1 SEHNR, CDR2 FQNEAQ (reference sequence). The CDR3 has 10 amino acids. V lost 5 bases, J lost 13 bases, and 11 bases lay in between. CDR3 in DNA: TGTGCCAGCAGCCTAGGGAGAGTTTTCTTT. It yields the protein CASSLGRVFF.

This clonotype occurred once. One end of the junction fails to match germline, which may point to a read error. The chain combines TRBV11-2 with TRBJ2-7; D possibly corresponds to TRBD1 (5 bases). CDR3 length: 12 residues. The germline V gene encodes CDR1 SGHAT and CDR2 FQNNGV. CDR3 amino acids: CASSSLSRAGHF. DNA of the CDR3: TGTGCAAGCAGCTCACTTTCCAGGGCTGGGCACTTC.

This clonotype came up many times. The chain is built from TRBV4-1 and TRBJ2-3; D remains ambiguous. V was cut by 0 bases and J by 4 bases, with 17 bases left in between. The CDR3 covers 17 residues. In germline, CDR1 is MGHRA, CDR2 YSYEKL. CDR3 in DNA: TGCGCCAGCAGCCAAGAAACCAAGTTGAGTAGGGCAGATACGCAGTATTTT. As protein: CASSQETKLSRADTQYF.

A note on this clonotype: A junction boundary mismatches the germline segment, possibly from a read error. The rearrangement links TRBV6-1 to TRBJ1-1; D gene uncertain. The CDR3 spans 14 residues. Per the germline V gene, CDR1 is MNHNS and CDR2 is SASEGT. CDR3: CANSGNLLNTEDFF. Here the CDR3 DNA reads TGTGCCAACAGTGGAAATCTGTTGAACACTGAAGATTTCTTT.

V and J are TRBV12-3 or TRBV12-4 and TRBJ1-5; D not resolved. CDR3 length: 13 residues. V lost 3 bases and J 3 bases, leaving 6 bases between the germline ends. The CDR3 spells CASSFTVNQPQHF. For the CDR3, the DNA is TGTGCCAGCAGTTTTACAGTCAATCAGCCCCAGCATTTT.

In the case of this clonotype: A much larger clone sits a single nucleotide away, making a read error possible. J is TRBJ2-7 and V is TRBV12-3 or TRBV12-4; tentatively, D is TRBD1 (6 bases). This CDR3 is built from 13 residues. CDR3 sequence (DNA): TGTGCCAGTACATCCGACAGGTCCTACGTGCAGTACTTC. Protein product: CASTSDRSYVQYF.

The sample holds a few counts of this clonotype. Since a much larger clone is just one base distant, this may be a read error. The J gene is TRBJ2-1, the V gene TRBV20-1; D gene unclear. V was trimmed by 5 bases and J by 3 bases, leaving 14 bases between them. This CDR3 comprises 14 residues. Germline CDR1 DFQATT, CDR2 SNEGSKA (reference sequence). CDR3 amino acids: CSAGGPVSYNEQFF. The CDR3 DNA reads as TGCAGTGCTGGTGGACCAGTAAGCTACAATGAGCAGTTCTTC.

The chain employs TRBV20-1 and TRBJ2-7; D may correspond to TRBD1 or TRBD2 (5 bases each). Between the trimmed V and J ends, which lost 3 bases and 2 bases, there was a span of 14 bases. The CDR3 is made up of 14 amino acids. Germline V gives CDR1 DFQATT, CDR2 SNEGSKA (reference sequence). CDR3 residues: CSARVDWGTYEQYF. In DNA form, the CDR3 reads TGCAGTGCTAGGGTGGACTGGGGGACCTACGAGCAGTACTTC.

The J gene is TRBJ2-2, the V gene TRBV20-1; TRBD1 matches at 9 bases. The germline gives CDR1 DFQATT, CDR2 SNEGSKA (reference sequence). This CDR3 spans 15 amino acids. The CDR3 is CNGSPSTGGTGELFF. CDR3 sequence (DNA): TGCAATGGTAGCCCCTCGACAGGGGGCACCGGGGAGCTGTTTTTT.

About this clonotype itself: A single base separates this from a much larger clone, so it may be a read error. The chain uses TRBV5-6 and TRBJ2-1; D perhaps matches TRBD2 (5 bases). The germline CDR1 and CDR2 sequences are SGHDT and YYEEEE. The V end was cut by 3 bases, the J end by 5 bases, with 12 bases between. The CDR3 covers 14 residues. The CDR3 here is CASSSDVGDNEQFF. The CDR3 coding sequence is TGTGCCAGCAGCTCGGATGTCGGGGACAATGAGCAGTTCTTC.

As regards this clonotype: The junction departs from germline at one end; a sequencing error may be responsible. CDR3 in amino acids: CVSSSSTQYEQYF. The CDR3 bases are TGTGTCAGCAGCAGTTCTACCCAGTACGAGCAGTACTTC. V is TRBV6-6 and J is TRBJ2-7; D not resolved. The CDR3 sequence is 13 residues long. Germline lookup yields CDR1 MNHNY and CDR2 SVGAGI (reference sequence).

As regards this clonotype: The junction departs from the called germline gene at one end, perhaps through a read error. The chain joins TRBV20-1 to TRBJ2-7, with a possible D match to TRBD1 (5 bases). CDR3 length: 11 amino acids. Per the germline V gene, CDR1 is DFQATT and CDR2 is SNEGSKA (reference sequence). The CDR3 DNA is TGCAGTGTTAGAAGGGGTTACGAGCAGTACTTC. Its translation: CSVRRGYEQYF.

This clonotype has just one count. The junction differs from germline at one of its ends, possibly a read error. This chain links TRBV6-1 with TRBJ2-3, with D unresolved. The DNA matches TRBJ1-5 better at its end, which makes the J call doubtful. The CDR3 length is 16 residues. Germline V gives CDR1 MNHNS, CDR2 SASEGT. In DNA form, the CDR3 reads TGTGCCAGCTGTGAATTGAGCGGGGTTCGCACAGATACGCAGCATTTT. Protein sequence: CASCELSGVRTDTQHF.

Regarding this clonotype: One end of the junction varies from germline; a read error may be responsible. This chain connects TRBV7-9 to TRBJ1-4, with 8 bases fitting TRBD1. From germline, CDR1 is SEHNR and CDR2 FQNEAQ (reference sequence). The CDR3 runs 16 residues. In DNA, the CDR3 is TGTGCCAGCAGCTCGGACAGGGAAGGGTCTGATGAAAAACTGTATTTT. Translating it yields CASSSDREGSDEKLYF.

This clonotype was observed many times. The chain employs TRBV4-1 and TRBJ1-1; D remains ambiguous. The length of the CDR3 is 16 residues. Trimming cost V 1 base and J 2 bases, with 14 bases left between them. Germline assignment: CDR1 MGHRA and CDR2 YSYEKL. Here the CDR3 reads CASSQGLLAPNTEAFF. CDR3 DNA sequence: TGCGCCAGCAGCCAAGGGTTGCTGGCACCTAACACTGAAGCTTTCTTT.

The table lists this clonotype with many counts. The CDR3 region is CASYQYEQYF. The CDR3 nucleotides are TGTGCCAGTTACCAGTACGAGCAGTACTTC. The chain couples TRBV6-2 or TRBV6-3 to TRBJ2-7; D unclear. This CDR3 contains 10 residues. Trimming removed 9 bases at V and 4 bases at J, with 7 bases between. From germline, CDR1 is MNHEY and CDR2 SVGEGT.

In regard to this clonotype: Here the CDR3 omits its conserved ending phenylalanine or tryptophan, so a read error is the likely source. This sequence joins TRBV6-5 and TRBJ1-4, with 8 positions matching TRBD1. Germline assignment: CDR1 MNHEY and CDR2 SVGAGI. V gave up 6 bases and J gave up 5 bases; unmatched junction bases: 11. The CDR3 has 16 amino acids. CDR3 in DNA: TGTGCCAGCAGACCCCGTGGCAGGGGGCTGAATGAAAAACTGTTTATT. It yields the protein CASRPRGRGLNEKLFI.

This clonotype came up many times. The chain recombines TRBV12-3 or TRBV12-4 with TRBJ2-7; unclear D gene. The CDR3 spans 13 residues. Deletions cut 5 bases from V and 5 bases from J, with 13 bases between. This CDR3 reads CASSLLLGNEQYF. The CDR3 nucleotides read TGTGCCAGCAGTCTACTGCTGGGGAACGAGCAGTACTTC.

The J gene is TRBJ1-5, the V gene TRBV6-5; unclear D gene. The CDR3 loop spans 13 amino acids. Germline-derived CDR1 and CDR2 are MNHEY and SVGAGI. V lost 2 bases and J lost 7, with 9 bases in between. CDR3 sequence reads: CASSYAGGQPQHF. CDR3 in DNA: TGTGCCAGCAGTTACGCAGGCGGGCAGCCCCAGCATTTT.

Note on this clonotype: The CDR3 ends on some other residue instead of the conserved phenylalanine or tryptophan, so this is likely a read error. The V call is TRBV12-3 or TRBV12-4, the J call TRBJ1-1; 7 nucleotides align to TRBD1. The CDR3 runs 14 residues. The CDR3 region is CTSRRRGRKTEAFS. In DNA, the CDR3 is TGTACCAGCAGGCGTAGGGGGCGGAAGACTGAAGCTTTCTCT.

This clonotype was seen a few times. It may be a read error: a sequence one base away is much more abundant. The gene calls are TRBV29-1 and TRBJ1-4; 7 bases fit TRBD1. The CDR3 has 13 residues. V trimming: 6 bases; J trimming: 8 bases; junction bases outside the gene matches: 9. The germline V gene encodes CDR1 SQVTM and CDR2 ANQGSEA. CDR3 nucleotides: TGCAGCGTCCGTACAGGGGCGCCCGAAAAACTGTTTTTT. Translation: CSVRTGAPEKLFF.

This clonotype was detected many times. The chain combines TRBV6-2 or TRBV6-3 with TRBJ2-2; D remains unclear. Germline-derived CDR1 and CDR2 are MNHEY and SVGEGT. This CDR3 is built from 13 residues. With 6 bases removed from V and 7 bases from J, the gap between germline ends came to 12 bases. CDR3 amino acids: CASRTDSHGELFF. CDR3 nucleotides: TGTGCCAGCAGAACCGACTCCCACGGGGAGCTGTTTTTT.

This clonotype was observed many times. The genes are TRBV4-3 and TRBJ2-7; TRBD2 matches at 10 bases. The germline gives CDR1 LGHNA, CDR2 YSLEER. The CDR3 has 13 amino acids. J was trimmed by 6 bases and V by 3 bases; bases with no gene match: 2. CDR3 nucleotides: TGCGCCAGCAGCCAGGGACTAGCGCTCGAGCAGTACTTC. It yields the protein CASSQGLALEQYF.

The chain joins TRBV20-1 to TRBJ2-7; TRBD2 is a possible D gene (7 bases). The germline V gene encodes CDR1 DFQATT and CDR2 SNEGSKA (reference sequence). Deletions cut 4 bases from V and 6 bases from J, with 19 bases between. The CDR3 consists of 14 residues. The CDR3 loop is CSAKTVGGRTEQYF. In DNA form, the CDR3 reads TGCAGTGCTAAAACAGTGGGGGGGCGAACCGAGCAGTACTTC.